This T cell receptor beta chain comes out of a study of CD8+ T cells in alopecia areata. Overall study findings and caveats: Scalp sample sequencing also detects resident alphabeta T cells of normal skin. Lesional scalp displayed greater clonality than normal scalp, most notably in alopecia totalis/universalis.

Only a few counts were recorded for this clone. No antigen is known for it. Extracted RNA was reverse transcribed, and the resulting cDNA served as sequencing template. Data came from immunoSEQ multiplex PCR; TCRdb stores just in-frame clones and leaves some out. This table holds about 130,000 clones, 49% found once. The CDR3 sequence is 17 residues long. Germline V gene data show CDR1 as SQVTM and CDR2 as ANQGSEA. V gave up 5 bases and J gave up 5 bases; unmatched junction bases: 8. Sequencing used CD8+ T cells sorted from blood, obtained at week 0. The rearrangement joins TRBV29-1 to TRBJ2-6; 14 bases are shared with TRBD2. The sequence came from a human donor with alopecia areata. In nucleotides, the CDR3 is TGCAGCGTTCGACGGACTAGCGGGGGGTTTAGGGCCAACGTCCTGACTTTC. Its protein is CSVRRTSGGFRANVLTF.